The source of this T cell receptor beta chain is a study of blood T cell repertoires in COVID-19. This clone was found a few times. Germline CDR1 and CDR2: SGHRS and YFSETQ. There are 15 residues in the CDR3. Losses at the gene ends were 0 bases for V and 5 bases for J; bases not matched to a gene: 5. Profiled with immunoSEQ multiplex PCR; TCRdb holds only in-frame clones, not every one. Counted here are about 220,000 clones, 70% to 85% occurring once; the ten biggest clones make up 3% to 4%. This chain uses TRBV5-1 with TRBJ2-5; 9 bases are a match to TRBD1. What was sequenced was PBMCs or T cells enriched from blood (not recorded which). The clonotype originates from a woman in her fifties or sixties who had recovered from COVID-19. The CDR3 sequence: CASSLARGQGETQYF. Here the CDR3 DNA reads TGCGCCAGCAGCTTGGCCAGGGGACAGGGCGAGACCCAGTACTTC.